The source of this TCR beta chain is a study of human T cells and chemical hapten exposure. The sample's time point: patch test 1, 2 weeks after DPC sensitization. Treatment here: therapeutic diphenylcyclopropenone sensitization with weekly scalp DPC. Every patch test was put on after a blood sample was taken. In the authors' workflow: Samples held a median of roughly 100,000 TCRs, range roughly 20,000–750,000. TCRdb re-analysed the RACE reads in MiXCR, keeping a single row per CDR3 protein. The V and J calls reflect TCRdb's pipeline rather than the authors' work. The sample carries fewer than 500,000 distinct CDR3 sequences, 4.8% recorded once. This clonotype was seen at least ten times. Its antigen remains unidentified. Germline lookup yields CDR1 LGHDT and CDR2 YNNKEL (reference sequence). The CDR3 covers 14 residues. V dropped 1 base and J dropped 1 base, with 6 bases sitting between them. Study-wide results and limits: Versus controls, significantly more large CDR3 similarity clusters arose from expanded TCRs.

The sequence was collected from a woman between 45 and 60 years old with alopecia areata. Some clones in this sample may be carry-over from other donors' samples. Sequences were derived from whole blood, sampled in connection with sensitization to the hapten diphenylcyclopropenone (DPC). The rearrangement links TRBV3-1 to TRBJ2-3, with D possibly matching TRBD2 (6 bases). The CDR3 protein is CASSQAGGTDTQYF. CDR3 DNA sequence: TGTGCCAGCAGCCAAGCGGGGGGCACAGATACGCAGTATTTT.